The entry that follows covers one T cell receptor (beta chain) sequence. Its target is unknown. This entry comes from a study of T cells expressing NK-cell markers. Whole-study context: The TCR beta repertoires originated in sorted CD3+CD56+NKG2C+, CD3+CD56+NKG2C- and CD3+CD56-NKG2C+ T cells. Sequencing covered eight donors, seven HCMV-seropositive and one seronegative. Findings and caveats of the study: The CD3+CD56-NKG2C+ fraction of four donors was likewise dominated by these clonotypes. Among CD8+ T cells from several donors, dominant NKG2C+ clonotypes accounted for about 1.0-7.0%.

Germline lookup yields CDR1 LGHNA and CDR2 YNFKEQ. This CDR3 is 13 amino acids long. Reprocessing the 5' RACE reads, TCRdb reports a single entry for every CDR3 protein and omits DNA. This sample's clone table lists a few hundred thousand distinct CDR3 sequences. This chain connects TRBV4-2 to TRBJ1-1; the TCRdb D gene call, TRBD1, has no DNA to confirm it. The TCR originated in a man between 18 and 35 years old in good health. The sequencing input was blood T cells: a sorted CD56 or NKG2C T cell subset, CD4+ or CD8+ T cells, or bulk PBMC T cells (not recorded which). CDR3 sequence: CASSIRDNGEAFF.